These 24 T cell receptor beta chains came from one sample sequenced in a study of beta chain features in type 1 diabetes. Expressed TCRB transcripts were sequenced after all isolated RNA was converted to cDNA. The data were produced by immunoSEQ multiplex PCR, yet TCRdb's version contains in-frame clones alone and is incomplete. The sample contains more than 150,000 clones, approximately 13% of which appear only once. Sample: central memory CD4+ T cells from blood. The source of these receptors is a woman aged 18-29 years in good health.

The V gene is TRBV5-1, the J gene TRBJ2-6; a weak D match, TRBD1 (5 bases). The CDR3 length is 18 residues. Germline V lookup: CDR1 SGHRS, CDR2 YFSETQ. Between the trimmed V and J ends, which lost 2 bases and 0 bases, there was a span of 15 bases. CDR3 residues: CASSFRAQAISGANVLTF. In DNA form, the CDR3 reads TGCGCCAGCAGCTTCAGGGCACAGGCAATCTCTGGGGCCAACGTCCTGACTTTC.

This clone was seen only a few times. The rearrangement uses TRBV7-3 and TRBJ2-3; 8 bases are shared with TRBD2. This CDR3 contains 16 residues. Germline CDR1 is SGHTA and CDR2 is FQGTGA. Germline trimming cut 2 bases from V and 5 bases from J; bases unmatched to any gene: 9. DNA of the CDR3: TGTGCCAGCAGCTTAGGTGTCGGGAGGGCCGGAGATACGCAGTATTTT. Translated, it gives CASSLGVGRAGDTQYF.

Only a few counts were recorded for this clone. CDR3 in amino acids: CSVRLAGDLGATDTQYF. CDR3 coding DNA: TGCAGCGTAAGACTAGCGGGGGACCTCGGGGCCACAGATACGCAGTATTTT. The chain links TRBV29-1 to TRBJ2-3, with 12 bases that match TRBD2. J lost 2 bases, V lost 6 bases, and 12 bases had no gene match. The CDR3 totals 17 residues. Germline lookup yields CDR1 SQVTM and CDR2 ANQGSEA.

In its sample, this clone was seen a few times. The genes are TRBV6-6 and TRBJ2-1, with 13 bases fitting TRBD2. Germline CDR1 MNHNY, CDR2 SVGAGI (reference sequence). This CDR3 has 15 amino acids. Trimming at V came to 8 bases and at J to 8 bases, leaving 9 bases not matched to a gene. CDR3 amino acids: CASALGLAGVDEQFF. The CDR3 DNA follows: TGTGCCAGCGCTCTTGGACTAGCGGGAGTGGATGAGCAGTTCTTC.

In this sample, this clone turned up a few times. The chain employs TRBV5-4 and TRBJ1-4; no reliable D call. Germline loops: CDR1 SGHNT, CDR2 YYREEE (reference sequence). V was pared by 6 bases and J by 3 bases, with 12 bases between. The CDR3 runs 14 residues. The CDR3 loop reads CASTMGRSNEKLFF. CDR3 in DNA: TGTGCCAGCACCATGGGGAGATCTAATGAAAAACTGTTTTTT.

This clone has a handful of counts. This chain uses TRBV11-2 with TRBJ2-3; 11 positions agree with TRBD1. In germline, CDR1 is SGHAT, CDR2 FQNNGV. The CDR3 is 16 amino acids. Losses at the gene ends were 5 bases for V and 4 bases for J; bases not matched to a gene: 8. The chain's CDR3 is CASSTRKDRGPDTQYF. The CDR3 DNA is TGTGCCAGCAGCACCCGTAAGGACAGGGGGCCAGATACGCAGTATTTT.

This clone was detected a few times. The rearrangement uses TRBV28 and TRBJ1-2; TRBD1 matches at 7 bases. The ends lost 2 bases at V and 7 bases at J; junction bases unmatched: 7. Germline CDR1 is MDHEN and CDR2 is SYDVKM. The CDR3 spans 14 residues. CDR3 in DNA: TGTGCCAGCAGTTTAGGCACAGGGGTGGGTGGCTACACCTTC. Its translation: CASSLGTGVGGYTF.

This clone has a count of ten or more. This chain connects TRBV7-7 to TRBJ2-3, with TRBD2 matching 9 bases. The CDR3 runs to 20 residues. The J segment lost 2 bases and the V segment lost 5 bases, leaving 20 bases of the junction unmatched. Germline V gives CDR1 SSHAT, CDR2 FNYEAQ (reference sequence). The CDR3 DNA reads TGTGCCAGCAGCCCACAGCCCCTAGCGGGATTCAACTCACCCACAGATACGCAGTATTTT. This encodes CASSPQPLAGFNSPTDTQYF.

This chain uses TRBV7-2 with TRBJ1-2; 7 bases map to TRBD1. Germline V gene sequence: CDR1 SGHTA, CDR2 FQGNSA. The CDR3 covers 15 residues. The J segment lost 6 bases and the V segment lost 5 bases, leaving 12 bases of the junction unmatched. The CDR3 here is CASSPYNEGAHGYTF. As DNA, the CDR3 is TGTGCCAGCAGCCCATACAACGAGGGGGCTCATGGCTACACCTTC.

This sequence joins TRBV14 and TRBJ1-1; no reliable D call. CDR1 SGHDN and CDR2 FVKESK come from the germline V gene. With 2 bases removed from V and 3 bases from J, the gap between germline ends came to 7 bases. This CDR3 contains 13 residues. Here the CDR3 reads CASSQIIDTEAFF. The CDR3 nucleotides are TGTGCCAGCAGCCAAATTATTGACACTGAAGCTTTCTTT.

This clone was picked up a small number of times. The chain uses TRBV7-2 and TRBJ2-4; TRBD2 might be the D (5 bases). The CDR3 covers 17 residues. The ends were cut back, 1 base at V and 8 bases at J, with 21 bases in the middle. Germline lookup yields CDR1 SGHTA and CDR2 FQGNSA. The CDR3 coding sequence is TGTGCCAGCAGCTTAGGTTTTGGAGGTCCGGGGTCTGACATTCAGTACTTC. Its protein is CASSLGFGGPGSDIQYF. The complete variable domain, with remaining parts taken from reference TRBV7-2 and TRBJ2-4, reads GAGVSQSPSNKVTEKGKDVELRCDPISGHTALYWYRQSLGQGLEFLIYFQGNSAPDKSGLPSDRFSAERTGGSVSTLTIQRTQQEDSAVYLCASSLGFGGPGSDIQYFGAGTRLSVL.

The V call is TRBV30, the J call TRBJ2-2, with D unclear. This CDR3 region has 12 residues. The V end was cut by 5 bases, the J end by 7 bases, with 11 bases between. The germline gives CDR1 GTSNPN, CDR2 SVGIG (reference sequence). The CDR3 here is CAWDILVGELFF. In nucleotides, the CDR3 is TGTGCCTGGGACATTTTGGTCGGGGAGCTGTTTTTT.

Written as DNA, the CDR3 is TGTGCCAGCAGCGCCCTGACCGGGACAACGAACACTGAAGCTTTCTTT. This gives the protein CASSALTGTTNTEAFF. The J gene is TRBJ1-1, the V gene TRBV9, with D possibly being TRBD1 (6 bases). The length of the CDR3 is 16 residues. From germline, CDR1 is SGDLS and CDR2 YYNGEE. V gave up 3 bases and J gave up 1 base, with 16 bases separating them.

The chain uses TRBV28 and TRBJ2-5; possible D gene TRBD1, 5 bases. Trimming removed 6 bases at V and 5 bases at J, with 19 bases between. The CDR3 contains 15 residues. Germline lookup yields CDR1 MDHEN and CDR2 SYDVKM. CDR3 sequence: CASSNGRVRGETQYF. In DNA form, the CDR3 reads TGTGCCAGCAGCAATGGCAGGGTCAGAGGCGAGACCCAGTACTTC.

The CDR3 region is CASSLRTSEVWGYEQYF. For the CDR3, the DNA is TGTGCCAGCAGTCTCCGGACTAGCGAGGTGTGGGGCTACGAGCAGTACTTC. The chain uses TRBV27 and TRBJ2-7, with TRBD2 matching 9 bases. The V and J ends lost 5 bases and 3 bases, in that order; junction bases with no gene match: 14. This CDR3 region has 17 residues. Per germline, CDR1 MNHEY and CDR2 SMNVEV (reference sequence).

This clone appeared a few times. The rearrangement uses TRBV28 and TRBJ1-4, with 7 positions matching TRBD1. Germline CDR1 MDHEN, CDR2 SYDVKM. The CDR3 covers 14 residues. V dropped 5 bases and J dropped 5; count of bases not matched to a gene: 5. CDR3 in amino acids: CASSLQGNNEKLFF. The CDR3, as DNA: TGTGCCAGCAGTCTACAGGGGAACAATGAAAAACTGTTTTTT.

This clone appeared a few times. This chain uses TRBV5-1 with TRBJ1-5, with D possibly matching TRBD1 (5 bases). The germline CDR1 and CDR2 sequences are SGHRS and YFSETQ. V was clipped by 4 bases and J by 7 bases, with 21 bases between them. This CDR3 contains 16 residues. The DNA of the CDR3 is TGCGCCAGCAGCCCCTCGGGGGGGTTGGCTAAGCAGCCCCAGCATTTT. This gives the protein CASSPSGGLAKQPQHF.

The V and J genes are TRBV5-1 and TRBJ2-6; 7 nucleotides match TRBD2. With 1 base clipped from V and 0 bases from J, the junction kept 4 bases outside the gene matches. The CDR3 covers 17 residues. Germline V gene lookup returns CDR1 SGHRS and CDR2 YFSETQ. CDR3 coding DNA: TGCGCCAGCAGCTTGCTAGCGGCTATCTCTGGGGCCAACGTCCTGACTTTC. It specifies CASSLLAAISGANVLTF. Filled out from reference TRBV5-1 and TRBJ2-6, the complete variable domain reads KAGVTQTPRYLIKTRGQQVTLSCSPISGHRSVSWYQQTPGQGLQFLFEYFSETQRNKGNFPGRFSGRQFSNSRSEMNVSTLELGDSALYLCASSLLAAISGANVLTFGAGSRLTVL.

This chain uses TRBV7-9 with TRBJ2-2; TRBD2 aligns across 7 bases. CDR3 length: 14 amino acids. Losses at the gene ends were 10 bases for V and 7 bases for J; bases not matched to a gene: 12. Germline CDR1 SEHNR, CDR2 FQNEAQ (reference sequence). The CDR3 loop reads CATLWRERSGELFF. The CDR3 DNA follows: TGTGCCACCCTCTGGCGGGAGCGTAGCGGGGAGCTGTTTTTT.

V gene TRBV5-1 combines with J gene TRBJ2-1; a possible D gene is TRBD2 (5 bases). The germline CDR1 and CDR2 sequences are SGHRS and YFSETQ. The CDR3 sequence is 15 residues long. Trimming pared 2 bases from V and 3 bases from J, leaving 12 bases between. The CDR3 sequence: CASSFQAEIYNEQFF. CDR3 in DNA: TGCGCCAGCAGCTTCCAAGCGGAAATCTACAATGAGCAGTTCTTC.

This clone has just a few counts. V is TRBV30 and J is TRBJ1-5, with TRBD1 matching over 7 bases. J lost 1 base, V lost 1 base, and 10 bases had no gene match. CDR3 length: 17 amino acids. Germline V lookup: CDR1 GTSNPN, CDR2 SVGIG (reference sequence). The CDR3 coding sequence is TGTGCCTGGAGTGGGGGGATGGGACAGAACAGCAATCAGCCCCAGCATTTT. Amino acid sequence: CAWSGGMGQNSNQPQHF.

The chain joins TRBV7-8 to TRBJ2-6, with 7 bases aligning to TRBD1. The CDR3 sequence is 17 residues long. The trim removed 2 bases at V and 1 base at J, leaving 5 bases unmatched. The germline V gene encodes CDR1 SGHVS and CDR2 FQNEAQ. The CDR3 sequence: CASSLIEGASGANVLTF. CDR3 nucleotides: TGTGCCAGCAGCTTAATTGAGGGGGCGTCTGGGGCCAACGTCCTGACTTTC.

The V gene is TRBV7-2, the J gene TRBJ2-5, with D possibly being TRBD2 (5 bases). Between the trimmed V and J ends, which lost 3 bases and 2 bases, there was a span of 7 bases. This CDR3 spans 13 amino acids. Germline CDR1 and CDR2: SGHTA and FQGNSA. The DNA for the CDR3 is TGTGCCAGCAGCTTTGAGCGGCAAGAGACCCAGTACTTC. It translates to CASSFERQETQYF.

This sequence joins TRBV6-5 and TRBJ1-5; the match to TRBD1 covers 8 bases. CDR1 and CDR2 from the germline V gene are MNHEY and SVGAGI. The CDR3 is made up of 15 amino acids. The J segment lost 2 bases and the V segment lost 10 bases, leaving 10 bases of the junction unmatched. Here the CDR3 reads CAKTGDGTGNQPQHF. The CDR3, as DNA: TGTGCCAAGACAGGGGATGGAACTGGCAATCAGCCCCAGCATTTT.